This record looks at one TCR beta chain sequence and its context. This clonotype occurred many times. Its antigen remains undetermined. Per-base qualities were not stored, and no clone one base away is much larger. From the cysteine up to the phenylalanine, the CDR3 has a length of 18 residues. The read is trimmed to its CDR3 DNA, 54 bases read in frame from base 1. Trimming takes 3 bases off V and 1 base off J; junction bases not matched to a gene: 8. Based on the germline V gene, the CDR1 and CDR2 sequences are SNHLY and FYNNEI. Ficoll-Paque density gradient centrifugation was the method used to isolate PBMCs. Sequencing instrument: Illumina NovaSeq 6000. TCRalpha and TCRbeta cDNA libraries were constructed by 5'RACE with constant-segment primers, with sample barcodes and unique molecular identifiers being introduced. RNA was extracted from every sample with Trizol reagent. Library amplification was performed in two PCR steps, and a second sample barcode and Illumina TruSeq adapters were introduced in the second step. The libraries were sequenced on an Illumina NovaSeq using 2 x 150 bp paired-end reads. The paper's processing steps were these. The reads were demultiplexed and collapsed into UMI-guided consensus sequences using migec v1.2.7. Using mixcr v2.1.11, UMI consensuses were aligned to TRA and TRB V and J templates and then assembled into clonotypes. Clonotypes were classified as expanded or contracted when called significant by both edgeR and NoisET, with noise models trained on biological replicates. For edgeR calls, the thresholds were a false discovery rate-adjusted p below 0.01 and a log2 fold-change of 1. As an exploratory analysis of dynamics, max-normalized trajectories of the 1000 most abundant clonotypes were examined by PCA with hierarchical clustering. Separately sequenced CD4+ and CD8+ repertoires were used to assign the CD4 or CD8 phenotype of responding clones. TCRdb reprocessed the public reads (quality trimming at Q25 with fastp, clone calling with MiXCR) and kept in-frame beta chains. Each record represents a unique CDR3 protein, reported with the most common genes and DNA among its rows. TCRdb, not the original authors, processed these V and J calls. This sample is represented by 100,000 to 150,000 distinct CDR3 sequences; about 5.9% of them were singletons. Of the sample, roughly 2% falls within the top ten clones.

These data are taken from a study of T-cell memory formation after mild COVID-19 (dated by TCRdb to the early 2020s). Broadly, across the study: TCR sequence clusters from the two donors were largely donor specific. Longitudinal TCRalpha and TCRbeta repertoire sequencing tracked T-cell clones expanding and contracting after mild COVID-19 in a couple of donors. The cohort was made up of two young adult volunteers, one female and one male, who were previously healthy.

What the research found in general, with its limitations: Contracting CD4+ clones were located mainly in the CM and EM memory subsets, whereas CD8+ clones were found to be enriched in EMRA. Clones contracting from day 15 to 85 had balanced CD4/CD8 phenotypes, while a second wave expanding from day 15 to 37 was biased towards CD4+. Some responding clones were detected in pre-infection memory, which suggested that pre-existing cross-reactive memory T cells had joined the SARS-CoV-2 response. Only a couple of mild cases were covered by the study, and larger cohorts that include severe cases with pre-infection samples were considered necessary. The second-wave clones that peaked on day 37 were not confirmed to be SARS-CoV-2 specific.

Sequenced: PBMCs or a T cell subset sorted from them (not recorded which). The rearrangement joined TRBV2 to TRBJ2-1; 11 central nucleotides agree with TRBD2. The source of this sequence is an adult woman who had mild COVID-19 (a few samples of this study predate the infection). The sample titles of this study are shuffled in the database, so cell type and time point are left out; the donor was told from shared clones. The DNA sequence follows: TGTGCCAGCAGTGACGGTAGCGGGGGGGCTTTATCCTACAATGAGCAGTTCTTC. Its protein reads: CASSDGSGGALSYNEQFF.